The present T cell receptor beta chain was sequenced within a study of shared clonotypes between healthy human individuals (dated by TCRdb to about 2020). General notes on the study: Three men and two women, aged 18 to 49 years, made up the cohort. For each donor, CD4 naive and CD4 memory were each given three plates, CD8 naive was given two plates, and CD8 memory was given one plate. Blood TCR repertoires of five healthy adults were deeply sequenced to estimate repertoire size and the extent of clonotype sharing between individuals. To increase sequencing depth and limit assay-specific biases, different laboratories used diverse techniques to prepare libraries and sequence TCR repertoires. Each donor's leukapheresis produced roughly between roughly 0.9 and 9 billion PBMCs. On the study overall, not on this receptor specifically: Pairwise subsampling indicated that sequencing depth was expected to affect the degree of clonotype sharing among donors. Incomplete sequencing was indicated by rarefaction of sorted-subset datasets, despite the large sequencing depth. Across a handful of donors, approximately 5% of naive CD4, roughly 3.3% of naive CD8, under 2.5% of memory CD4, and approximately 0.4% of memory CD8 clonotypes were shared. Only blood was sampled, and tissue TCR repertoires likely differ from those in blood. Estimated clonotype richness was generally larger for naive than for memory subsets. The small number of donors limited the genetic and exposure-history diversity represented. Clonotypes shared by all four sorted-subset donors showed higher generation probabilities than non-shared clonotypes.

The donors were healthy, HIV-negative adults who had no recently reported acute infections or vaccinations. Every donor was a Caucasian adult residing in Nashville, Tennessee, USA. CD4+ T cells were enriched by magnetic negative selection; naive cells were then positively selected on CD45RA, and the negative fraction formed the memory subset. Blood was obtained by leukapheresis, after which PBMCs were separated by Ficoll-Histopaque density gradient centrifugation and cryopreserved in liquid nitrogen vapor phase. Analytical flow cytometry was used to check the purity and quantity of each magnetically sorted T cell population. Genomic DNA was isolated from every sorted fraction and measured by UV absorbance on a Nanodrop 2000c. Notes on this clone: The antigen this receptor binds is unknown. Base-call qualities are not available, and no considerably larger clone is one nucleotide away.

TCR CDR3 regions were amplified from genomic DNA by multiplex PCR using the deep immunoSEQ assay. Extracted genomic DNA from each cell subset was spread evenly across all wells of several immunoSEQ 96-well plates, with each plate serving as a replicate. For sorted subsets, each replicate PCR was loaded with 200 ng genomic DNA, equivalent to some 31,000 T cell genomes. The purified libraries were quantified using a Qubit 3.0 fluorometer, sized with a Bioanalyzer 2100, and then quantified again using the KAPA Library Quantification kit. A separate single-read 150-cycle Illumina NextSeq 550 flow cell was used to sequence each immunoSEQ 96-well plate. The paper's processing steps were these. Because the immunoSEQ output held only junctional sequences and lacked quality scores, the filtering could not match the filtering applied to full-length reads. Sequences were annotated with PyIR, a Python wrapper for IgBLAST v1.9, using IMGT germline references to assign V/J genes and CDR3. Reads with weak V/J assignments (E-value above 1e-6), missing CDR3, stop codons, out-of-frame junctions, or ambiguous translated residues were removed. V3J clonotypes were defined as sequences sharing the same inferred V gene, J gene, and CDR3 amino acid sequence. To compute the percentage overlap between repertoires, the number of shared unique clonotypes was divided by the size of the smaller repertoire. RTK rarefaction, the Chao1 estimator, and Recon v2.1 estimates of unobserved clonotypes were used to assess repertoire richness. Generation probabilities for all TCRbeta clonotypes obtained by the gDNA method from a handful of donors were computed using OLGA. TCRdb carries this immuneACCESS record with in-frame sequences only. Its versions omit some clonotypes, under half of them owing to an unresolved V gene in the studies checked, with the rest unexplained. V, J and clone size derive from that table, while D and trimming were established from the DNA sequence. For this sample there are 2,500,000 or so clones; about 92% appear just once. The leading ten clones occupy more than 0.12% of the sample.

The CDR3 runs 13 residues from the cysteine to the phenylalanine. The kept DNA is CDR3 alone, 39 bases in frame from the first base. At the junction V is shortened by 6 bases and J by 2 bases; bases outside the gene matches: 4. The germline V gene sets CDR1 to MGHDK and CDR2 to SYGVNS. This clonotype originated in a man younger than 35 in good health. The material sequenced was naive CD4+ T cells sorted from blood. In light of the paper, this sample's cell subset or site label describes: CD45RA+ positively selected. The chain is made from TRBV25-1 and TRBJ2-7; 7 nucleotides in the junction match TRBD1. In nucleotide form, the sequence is TGTGCCAGCAGGCCAGGGGGAACCTACGAGCAGTACTTC. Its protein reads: CASRPGGTYEQYF.